This T cell receptor (beta chain) appears in the sequencing data of a study of molecular identifiers for immune sequencing clone quantification. Notes on the study in general: Highly expanded clone sizes could be underestimated by identical TCR molecules sharing a barcode.

Libraries used roughly 18,000 to 1,000,000 sorted naive CD8 T cells and 10%, 30% or 50% RNA input. Previously described methods and listed TCR primers were employed for the bulk TCR libraries. TCRdb re-called the PCR reads through MiXCR, storing one row per CDR3 protein. Seen here are 300,000 to 400,000 distinct CDR3 sequences, roughly 24% observed once, and the top ten hold 0.65% to 0.75%. The CDR3 is 15 residues long. Losses at the gene ends were 5 bases for V and 3 bases for J; bases not matched to a gene: 9. Germline lookup yields CDR1 ENHRY and CDR2 SYGVKD. Note on this clonotype: What it binds is unknown.

Sequencing used naive CD8+ T cells from blood, with Jurkat cell RNA spiked in. Subset in this sample: FACS-sorted CD8+CD4-CCR7+CD45RA+ naive T cells. The chain links TRBV10-3 to TRBJ2-7; 8 bases agree with TRBD2. This receptor was obtained from a human donor in good health. Some libraries in this study had Jurkat cell RNA spiked in. The CDR3 loop reads CAISFSLAEIYEQYF. The CDR3 DNA sequence: TGTGCCATCAGTTTTTCACTAGCGGAGATCTACGAGCAGTACTTC.